This T cell receptor beta chain was recorded in a study of glioma-infiltrating T cells (dated by TCRdb to 2015 to 2016). With respect to the entire study: TCR alpha- and beta-chain repertoires were sequenced from glioma tissue, non-neoplastic brain tissue and matched peripheral blood mononuclear cells. Each tissue-infiltrating repertoire was compared with the same patient's peripheral blood repertoire to measure divergence between tissue and blood T-cell populations. Three low-grade glioma patients, eight or nine primary glioblastoma patients and three non-glioma patients contributing non-neoplastic brain tissue were included in the paired cohort. The research as a whole found: Very few CDR3 sequences were found to be shared between tissue and blood, and this scarcity was attributed to high CDR3 diversity and limited sampling. VJ-independent divergence between tissue and blood was lower than expected in non-neoplastic patients but higher than expected in all gliomas, particularly low-grade gliomas. The group comparisons were based on small numbers of patients: three non-neoplastic, three low-grade glioma and several glioblastoma patients.

About this clonotype itself: Its antigen is still unknown. Base qualities are not provided; no much larger clone lies one nucleotide away.

V drops 4 bases and J drops 2 bases, leaving 16 bases in between. The germline V gene provides CDR1 SGHRS and CDR2 YFSETQ. The CDR3 measures 15 amino acids from cysteine to phenylalanine. The DNA shown is the 45-base CDR3, in frame from base 1. The iRepertoire nested amplicon-rescue multiplex PCR (arm-PCR) platform was used to amplify TCR alpha and beta CDR3 regions from RNA. The input for one-step reverse transcription and amplification was about 100-400 ng of either tissue mRNA or PBMC total RNA. Following bead purification, Illumina adapters were added by a secondary multiplex PCR, and libraries between 200 and 400 bp were gel-purified. Internal 6-nucleotide barcodes were carried by the libraries and were used for demultiplexing. Sequencing of libraries was performed on an Illumina MiSeq with 2x220 or 2x250 nucleotide paired-end reads. The original pipeline was this. Paired reads were merged with FLASH 1.2.11 and aligned to the GRCh37 human genome with BWA-MEM before extracting TRA and TRB reads. An IMGT-derived reference of cassette sequences and CDR3 motifs, with pseudogenes included, was used for V and J assignment. Reads were translated in three frames, and productive CDR3s were defined by a C…FGXG motif without stop codons. A clonotype was defined as a unique combination of a V-J cassette pair and a CDR3 amino acid sequence. Hamming distance filtering was applied to reads, with thresholds set by the sequence error rate of each sample in mapped regions. The raw public data were reprocessed by TCRdb itself: fastp quality trimming at Q25, MiXCR clonotype calling, in-frame beta chains only. Every distinct CDR3 protein forms one entry, paired with its most common genes and DNA. The V and J calls, along with clone size, are taken from TCRdb and not from the paper's own processing. Recorded for this sample are 150,000 to 200,000 distinct CDR3 sequences; over 25% of them occurred a single time. The leading ten clones occupy 20% of the sample.

The V gene is TRBV5-1 and the J gene is TRBJ2-7; TRBD1 could be the D gene, as 6 bases match. Sequenced: glioma tissue, nonneoplastic brain tissue, or PBMCs (not recorded which). The source of this sequence is a human donor with low-grade glioma or glioblastoma, undergoing nonglioma brain surgery, or in good health (not recorded which). The CDR3 in this case is CASSRGQIKTYEQYF. DNA sequence: TGCGCCAGCAGCAGAGGACAGATCAAAACCTACGAGCAGTACTTC.